The sequence of this T cell receptor beta chain was determined in a study of CXCR3-negative and CXCR3-positive naive CD8 T cells. Study-wide results and limits: Naive cells that were CXCR3-negative or CXCR3-positive used TRBV-TRBJ genes alike, while memory cells diverged. Hydrophobicity was higher for TRB CDR3s found in CXCR3-positive naive cells than in CXCR3-negative naive cells.

As regards this clonotype: Its antigen is not identified.

UMI-labeled TRB cDNA libraries were prepared by 5' RACE. Using the 5' RACE reads, TCRdb records one entry per CDR3 protein without DNA. Its table lists 43,000 or so distinct CDR3 sequences. Germline values: CDR1 DFQATT, CDR2 SNEGSKA (reference sequence). CDR3 length equals 15 residues. This TCR derives from a human donor in good health. Some clones in this sample may be carry-over from other donors' samples. Sequenced input: naive CXCR3- CD8+ T cells from blood. Described subset: CD45RO-CCR7+CD27+CD95- naive CD8+ T cells lacking CXCR3 (TNR3-). This chain joins TRBV20-1 and TRBJ2-7; TCRdb indicates TRBD2, and absent DNA this call remains unverified. This CDR3 is CSAKMGLAGSYEQYF.